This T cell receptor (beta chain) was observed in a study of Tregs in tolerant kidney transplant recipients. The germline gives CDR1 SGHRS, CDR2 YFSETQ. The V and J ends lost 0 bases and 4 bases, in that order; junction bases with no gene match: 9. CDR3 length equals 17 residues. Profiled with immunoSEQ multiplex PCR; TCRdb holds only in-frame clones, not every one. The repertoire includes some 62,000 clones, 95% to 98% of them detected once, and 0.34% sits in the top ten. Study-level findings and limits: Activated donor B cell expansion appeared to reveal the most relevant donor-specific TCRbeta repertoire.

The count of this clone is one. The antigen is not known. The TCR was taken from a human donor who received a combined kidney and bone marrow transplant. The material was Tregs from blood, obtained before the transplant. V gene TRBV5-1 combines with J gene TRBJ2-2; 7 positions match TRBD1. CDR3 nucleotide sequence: TGCGCCAGCAGCTTGGTCCGACGTTCAGGGGGCACCGGGGAGCTGTTTTTT. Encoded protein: CASSLVRRSGGTGELFF.